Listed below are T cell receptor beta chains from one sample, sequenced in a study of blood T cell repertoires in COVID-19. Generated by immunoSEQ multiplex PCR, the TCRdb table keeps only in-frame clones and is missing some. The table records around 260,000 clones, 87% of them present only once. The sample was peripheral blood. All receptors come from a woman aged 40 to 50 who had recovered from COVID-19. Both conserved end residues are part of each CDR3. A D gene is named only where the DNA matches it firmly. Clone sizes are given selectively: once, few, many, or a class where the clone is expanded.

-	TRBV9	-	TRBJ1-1	TGTGCCAGCAGCGTGAGTGGGCGGGGACGGACTGAAGCTTTCTTT	CASSVSGRGRTEAFF
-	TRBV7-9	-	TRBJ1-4	TGTGCCAGCAGGGCCCCCACAGCAACTAATGAAAAACTGTTTTTT	CASRAPTATNEKLFF
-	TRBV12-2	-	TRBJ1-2	TGTGCAAGTCGGCCTGACAGGGTCGGCTTCGCGTTTAACTATGGCTACACCTTC	CASRPDRVGFAFNYGYTF
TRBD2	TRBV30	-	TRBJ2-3	TGTGCCTGGAGTTCACTGGGGGGGACTTATGATACGCAGTATTTT	CAWSSLGGTYDTQYF
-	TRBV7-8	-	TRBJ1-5	TGTGCCAGCAGCCGTAGTCTGAGCAATCAGCCCCAGCATTTT	CASSRSLSNQPQHF
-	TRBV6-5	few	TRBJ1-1	TGTGCCAGCAGTTACAATCGGCAGGGTACTGAAGCTTTCTTT	CASSYNRQGTEAFF
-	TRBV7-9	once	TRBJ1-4	TGTGCCAGCAGCTTATCATCCGGGTACAGGACTAATGAAAAACTGTTTTTT	CASSLSSGYRTNEKLFF
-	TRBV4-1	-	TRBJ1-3	TGCGCCAGCAGCCCGGCAGGGTCTGGAAACACCATATATTTT	CASSPAGSGNTIYF
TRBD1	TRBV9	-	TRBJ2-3	TGTGCCAGCAGCGTAATAGGGGGCGCTGGGGATACGCAGTATTTT	CASSVIGGAGDTQYF
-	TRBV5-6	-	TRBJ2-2	TGTGCCAGCAGCCCAGAGGGGGACACCGGGGAGCTGTTTTTT	CASSPEGDTGELFF
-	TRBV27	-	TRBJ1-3	TGTGCCAGGACACAGAGCTCTGGAAACACCATATATTTT	CARTQSSGNTIYF
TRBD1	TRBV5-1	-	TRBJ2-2	TGCGCCAGCAGCTCCATCGCCGGGACAGGGAACACCGGGGAGCTGTTTTTT	CASSSIAGTGNTGELFF
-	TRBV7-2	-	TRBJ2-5	TGTGCCAGCAGCTACCAGCCGGGACAACAAGAGACCCAGTACTTC	CASSYQPGQQETQYF
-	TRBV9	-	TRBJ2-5	TGTGCCAGCAGCGTAGACAGCGGGTACCAAGAGACCCAGTACTTC	CASSVDSGYQETQYF
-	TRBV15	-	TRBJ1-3	TGTGCCACCAGCCCCCACCGAGGGAGGGCTGGAAACACCATATATTTT	CATSPHRGRAGNTIYF
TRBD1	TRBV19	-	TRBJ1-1	TGTGCCAGTAGTATACCAGGGGGAAGGACTGAAGCTTTCTTT	CASSIPGGRTEAFF
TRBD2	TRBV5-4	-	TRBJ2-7	TGTGCCAGCAGCTTTCCGGGACTAGCGGATTACGAGCAGTACTTC	CASSFPGLADYEQYF
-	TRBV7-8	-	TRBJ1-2	TGTGCCAGCAGCTTAGGCTCGGTTGGAGGGTATGGCTACACCTTC	CASSLGSVGGYGYTF
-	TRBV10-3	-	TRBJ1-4	TGTGCCATCAGTGCCCAGGCAACTAATGAAAAACTGTTTTTT	CAISAQATNEKLFF
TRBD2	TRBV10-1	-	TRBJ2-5	TGCGCCAGCAGTGAACGGGGGGACCGAGAGACCCAGTACTTC	CASSERGDRETQYF
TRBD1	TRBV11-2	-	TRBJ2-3	TGTGCCAGCAGCCCAGTCGGACAGGGATCAGATACGCAGTATTTT	CASSPVGQGSDTQYF
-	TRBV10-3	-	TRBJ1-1	TGTGCCATCAGTGATGGGGCCCCGGCCACTGAAGCTTTCTTT	CAISDGAPATEAFF
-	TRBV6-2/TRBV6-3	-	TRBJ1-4	TGTGCCAGCAGTTACTGGACAGCAACTAATGAAAAACTGTTTTTT	CASSYWTATNEKLFF
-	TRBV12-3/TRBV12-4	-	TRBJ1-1	TGTGCCAGCAGTTTGGACATGAACACTGAAGCTTTCTTT	CASSLDMNTEAFF
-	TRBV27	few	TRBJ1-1	TGTGCCAGCAGTTTAGGGGGGTTTGGATCTGAAGCTTTCTTT	CASSLGGFGSEAFF
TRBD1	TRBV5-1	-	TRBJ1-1	TGCGCCAGCAGCCCGACAGGGAGGAACACTGAAGCTTTCTTT	CASSPTGRNTEAFF
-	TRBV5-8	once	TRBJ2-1	TGTGCCAGCAGCTTGGTGGGGAGAAAAACCTACAATGAGCAGTTCTTC	CASSLVGRKTYNEQFF
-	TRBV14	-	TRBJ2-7	TGTGCCAGCAGCCAAGTCTCAACGGCGGGTCGTGTGAACTTC	CASSQVSTAGRVNF
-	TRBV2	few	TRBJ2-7	TGTGCCAGCAGTTTCCAGGGGAGCTCCTACGAGCAGTACTTC	CASSFQGSSYEQYF
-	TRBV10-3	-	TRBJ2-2	TGTGCCATCAGTGAGTCTGGCCAGTTCGCGAACACCGGGGAGCTGTTTTTT	CAISESGQFANTGELFF
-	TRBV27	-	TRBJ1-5	TGTGCCAGCAGCCCCCGACAGGGCAATCAGCCCCAGCATTTT	CASSPRQGNQPQHF
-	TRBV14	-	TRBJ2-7	TGTGCCAGCAGCGGGGAAGGCGGGACCGAGCAGTACTTC	CASSGEGGTEQYF
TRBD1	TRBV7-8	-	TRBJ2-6	TGTGCCAGCAGCTTAAAGAACGGCCGACAGGGCCTCTCTGGGGCCAACGTCCTGACTTTC	CASSLKNGRQGLSGANVLTF
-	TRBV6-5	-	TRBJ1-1	TGTGCCAGCAGTTACGGCATCGGAAAGACAGTTGAAGCTTTCTTT	CASSYGIGKTVEAFF
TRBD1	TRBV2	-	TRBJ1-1	TGTGCCAGCAGGGACAGGGGCATGAACACTGAAGCTTTCTTT	CASRDRGMNTEAFF
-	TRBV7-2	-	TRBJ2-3	TGTGCCAGCAGCTTCAGCGAAGATACGCAGTATTTT	CASSFSEDTQYF
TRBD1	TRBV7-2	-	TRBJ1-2	TGTGCCAGCAGTTCGGACAGGGCGGGTGGCTACACCTTC	CASSSDRAGGYTF
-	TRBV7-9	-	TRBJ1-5	TGTGCCAGCAGCTTCCTGAATCAGCCCCAGCATTTT	CASSFLNQPQHF
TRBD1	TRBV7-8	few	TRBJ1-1	TGTGCCAGCAGATGGGGACAGGGCACTGAAGCTTTCTTT	CASRWGQGTEAFF
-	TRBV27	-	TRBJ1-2	TGTGCCAGCAGTTTAAGTCTGGCGGGGGACTACACCTTC	CASSLSLAGDYTF
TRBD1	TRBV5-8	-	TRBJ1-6	TGTGCCAGCAGCTTCCGGGACAGGGGTTCACCCCTCCACTTT	CASSFRDRGSPLHF
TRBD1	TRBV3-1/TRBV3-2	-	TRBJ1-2	TGTGCCAGCAGCCCTACCGGGACAGCCTATGGCTACACCTTC	CASSPTGTAYGYTF
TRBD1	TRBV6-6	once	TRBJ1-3	TGTGCCAGCAGGACAGGGGCCTCTGGAAACACCATATATTTT	CASRTGASGNTIYF